This TCR beta chain emerged from a study of blood T cell repertoires in COVID-19. On the study more broadly: Spain, Italy and the United States supplied samples that represented acute and convalescent COVID-19.

Authors' methods: Quantification of nucleated cells was approximated via reference gene primer amplification. Sequenced by immunoSEQ multiplex PCR; TCRdb stores in-frame clones only, minus some. That table furnishes V, J and clone size, whereas the DNA furnished D and trimming. The data contain 400,000 or so clones, over 75% of them singletons. CDR1 is LNHDA and CDR2 is SQIVND in the germline V gene (reference sequence). The ends lost 3 bases at V and 6 bases at J; junction bases unmatched: 10. There are 15 residues in the CDR3. Recovered status in Cohort 3 required two negative PCRs, clearance, or symptom resolution.

The TCR was taken from a man aged 25 to 45 who had recovered from COVID-19. Input material: PBMCs or T cells enriched from blood (not recorded which). This chain connects TRBV19 to TRBJ2-7; 8 nucleotides line up with TRBD1. The CDR3 nucleotides read TGTGCCAGTAGTATCGTCCAGGGGGCCTCTACCGAGCAGTACTTC. The encoded protein is CASSIVQGASTEQYF.